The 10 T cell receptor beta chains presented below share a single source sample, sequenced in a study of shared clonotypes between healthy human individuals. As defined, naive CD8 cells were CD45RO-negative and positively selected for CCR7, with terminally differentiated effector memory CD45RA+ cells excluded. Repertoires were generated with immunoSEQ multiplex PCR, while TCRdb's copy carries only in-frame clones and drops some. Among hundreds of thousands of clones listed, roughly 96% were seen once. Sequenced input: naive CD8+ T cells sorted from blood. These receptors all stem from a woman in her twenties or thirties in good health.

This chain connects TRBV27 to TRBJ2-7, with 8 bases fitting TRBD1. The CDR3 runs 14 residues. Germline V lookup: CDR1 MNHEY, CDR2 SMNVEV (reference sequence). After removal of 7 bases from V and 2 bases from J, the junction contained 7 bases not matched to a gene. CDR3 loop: CASTSGTGTYEQYF. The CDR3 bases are TGTGCCAGCACTTCCGGGACAGGCACCTACGAGCAGTACTTC.

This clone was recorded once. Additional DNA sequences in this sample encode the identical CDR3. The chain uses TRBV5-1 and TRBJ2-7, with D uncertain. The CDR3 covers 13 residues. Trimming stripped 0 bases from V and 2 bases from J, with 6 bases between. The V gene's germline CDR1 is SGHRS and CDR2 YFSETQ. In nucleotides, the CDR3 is TGCGCCAGCAGCTTGGCGGGCACCTACGAGCAGTACTTC. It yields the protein CASSLAGTYEQYF.

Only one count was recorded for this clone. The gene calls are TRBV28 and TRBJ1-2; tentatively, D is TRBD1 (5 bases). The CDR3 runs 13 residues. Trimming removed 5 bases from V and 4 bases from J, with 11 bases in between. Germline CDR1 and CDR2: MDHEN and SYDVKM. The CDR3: CASSTGGTYGYTF. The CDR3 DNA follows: TGTGCCAGCAGTACCGGAGGGACCTATGGCTACACCTTC.

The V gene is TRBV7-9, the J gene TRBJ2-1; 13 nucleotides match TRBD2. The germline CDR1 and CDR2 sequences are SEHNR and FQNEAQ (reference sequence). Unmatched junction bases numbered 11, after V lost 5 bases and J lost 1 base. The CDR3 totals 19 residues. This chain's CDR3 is CASSLRTSGRSRSYNEQFF. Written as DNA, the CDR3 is TGTGCCAGCAGCCTGAGGACTAGCGGGAGATCCCGGTCCTACAATGAGCAGTTCTTC. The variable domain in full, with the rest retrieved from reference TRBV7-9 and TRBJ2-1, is DTGVSQNPRHKITKRGQNVTFRCDPISEHNRLYWYRQTLGQGPEFLTYFQNEAQLEKSRLLSDRFSAERPKGSFSTLEIQRTEQGDSAMYLCASSLRTSGRSRSYNEQFFGPGTRLTVL.

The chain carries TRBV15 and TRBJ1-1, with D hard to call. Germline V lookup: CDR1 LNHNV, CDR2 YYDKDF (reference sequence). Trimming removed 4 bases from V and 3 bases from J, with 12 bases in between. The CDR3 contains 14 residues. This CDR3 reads CATSIAQLYTEAFF. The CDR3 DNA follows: TGTGCCACCAGCATTGCGCAGCTATACACTGAAGCTTTCTTT.

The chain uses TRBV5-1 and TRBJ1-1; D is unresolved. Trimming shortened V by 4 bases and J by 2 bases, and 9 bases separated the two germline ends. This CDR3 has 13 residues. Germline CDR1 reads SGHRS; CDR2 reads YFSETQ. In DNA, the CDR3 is TGCGCCAGCAGCCCGGGTGTTAACACTGAAGCTTTCTTT. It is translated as CASSPGVNTEAFF. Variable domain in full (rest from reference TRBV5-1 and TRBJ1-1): KAGVTQTPRYLIKTRGQQVTLSCSPISGHRSVSWYQQTPGQGLQFLFEYFSETQRNKGNFPGRFSGRQFSNSRSEMNVSTLELGDSALYLCASSPGVNTEAFFGQGTRLTVV.

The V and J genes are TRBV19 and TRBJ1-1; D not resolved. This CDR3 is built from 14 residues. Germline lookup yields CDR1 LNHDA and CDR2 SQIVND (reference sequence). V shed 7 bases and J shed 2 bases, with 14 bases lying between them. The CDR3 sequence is CASTKRVVNTEAFF. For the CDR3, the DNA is TGTGCCAGTACCAAAAGGGTCGTCAACACTGAAGCTTTCTTT.

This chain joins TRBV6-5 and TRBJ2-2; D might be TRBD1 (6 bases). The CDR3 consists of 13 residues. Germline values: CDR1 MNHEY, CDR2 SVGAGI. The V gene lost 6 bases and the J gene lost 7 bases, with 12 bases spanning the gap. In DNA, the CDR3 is TGTGCCAGCAGATTTCAGGGGAACGGGGAGCTGTTTTTT. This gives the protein CASRFQGNGELFF.

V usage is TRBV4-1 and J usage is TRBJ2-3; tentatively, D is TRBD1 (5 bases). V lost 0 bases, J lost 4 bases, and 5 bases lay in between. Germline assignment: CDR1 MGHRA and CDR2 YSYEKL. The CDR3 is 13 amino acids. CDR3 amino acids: CASSQEGPDTQYF. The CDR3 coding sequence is TGCGCCAGCAGCCAAGAGGGGCCAGATACGCAGTATTTT.

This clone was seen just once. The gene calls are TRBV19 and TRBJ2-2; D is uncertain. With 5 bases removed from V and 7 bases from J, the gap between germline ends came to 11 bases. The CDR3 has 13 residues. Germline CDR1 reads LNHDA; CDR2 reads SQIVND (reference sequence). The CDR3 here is CASSVTTGGELFF. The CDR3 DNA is TGTGCCAGTAGTGTTACTACGGGCGGGGAGCTGTTTTTT.